The 17 T cell receptor beta chains below were found in one sample sequenced in a study of post-analysis software for immune sequencing data. Points from the study as a whole: There were roughly 5 TRBV segments more frequent in patients than controls, and TRBV5-6, TRBV5-1 and TRBV20-1 were among them.

Unique molecular identifiers had been added to the TCR beta cDNA libraries. TCRdb re-analysed the PCR reads in MiXCR, keeping a single row per CDR3 protein. This sample carries about 430,000 distinct CDR3 sequences, over 30% of them seen once, and the ten largest clones take 7.5% to 8.5%. These TCRs' antigens remain unknown. Sequences were obtained from blood. These receptor sequences come from a girl aged 2 to 9 with multiple sclerosis.

The V and J genes are TRBV6-5 and TRBJ2-5, with D perhaps TRBD1 (6 bases). The V and J ends lost 4 bases and 7 bases respectively, with 19 bases between them. This CDR3 contains 15 residues. Germline V gene data show CDR1 as MNHEY and CDR2 as SVGAGI. CDR3 DNA: TGTGCCAGCAGTTTACGACAGGTCCTTCCTAGGACCCAGTACTTC. It encodes CASSLRQVLPRTQYF.

This clonotype was counted a few times. The rearrangement links TRBV10-3 to TRBJ1-2; tentatively, D is TRBD1 (6 bases). The V end was cut by 4 bases, the J end by 0 bases, with 30 bases between. The CDR3 covers 21 residues. Germline CDR1 is ENHRY and CDR2 is SYGVKD. In DNA, the CDR3 is TGTGCCATCAGTGTAAGTCTCAAGGGGGAGATGGCAAGGACGACTAACTATGGCTACACCTTC. Residues: CAISVSLKGEMARTTNYGYTF.

The chain has TRBV5-1 and TRBJ1-1; the D gene is possibly TRBD1 (5 bases). The CDR3 spans 15 residues. CDR1 SGHRS and CDR2 YFSETQ come from the germline V gene. V lost 6 bases, J lost 1 base, and 16 bases lay in between. CDR3 amino acids: CASNPVLGGNTEAFF. The CDR3 DNA reads as TGCGCCAGCAACCCGGTTCTTGGGGGGAACACTGAAGCTTTCTTT.

This chain links TRBV29-1 with TRBJ2-3; 12 bases are shared with TRBD2. Germline V gene sequence: CDR1 SQVTM, CDR2 ANQGSEA. The CDR3 extends over 15 amino acids. V was clipped by 6 bases and J by 6 bases; unmatched bases: 10. Written as DNA, the CDR3 is TGCAGCGTATGGGGGACTAGCGGGCCTTGGGATACGCAGTATTTT. As protein: CSVWGTSGPWDTQYF.

There are a few counts of this clonotype. V gene TRBV13 combines with J gene TRBJ2-1, with TRBD2 as a possible D gene (5 bases). Trimming took off 5 bases at V and 7 bases at J, with 21 bases between the two ends. Germline-derived CDR1 and CDR2 are PRHDT and FYEKMQ (reference sequence). The CDR3 contains 16 residues. DNA of the CDR3: TGTGCCAGCAGCAACTCACTCGGACTCTATTGGAATGAGCAGTTCTTC. Translated, it gives CASSNSLGLYWNEQFF.

This clonotype was recorded a few times. This rearrangement joins TRBV27 to TRBJ2-7; D is ambiguous. Germline lookup yields CDR1 MNHEY and CDR2 SMNVEV (reference sequence). V was trimmed by 2 bases and J by 5 bases, leaving 19 bases between them. The CDR3 spans 16 residues. Here the CDR3 reads CASSLGPRRGYHEQYF. CDR3 DNA: TGTGCCAGCAGTTTAGGGCCCCGCCGAGGTTACCACGAGCAGTACTTC.

The chain's CDR3 is CASSQGISGGRTDTQYF. Here the CDR3 DNA reads TGTGCCAGCAGCCAAGGGATTAGCGGGGGTCGCACAGATACGCAGTATTTT. This rearrangement joins TRBV4-2 to TRBJ2-3; TRBD2 matches 9 bases. J gave up 1 base and V 1 base, and 6 bases lay outside the gene matches. The length of the CDR3 is 17 residues. Germline V gives CDR1 LGHNA, CDR2 YNFKEQ.

The chain links TRBV6-2 or TRBV6-3 to TRBJ2-7; D might be TRBD2 (5 bases). The CDR3 has 16 residues. V was cut by 1 base and J by 2 bases, with 15 bases left in between. Per the germline V gene, CDR1 is MNHEY and CDR2 is SVGEGT. CDR3 loop: CASSYLGGSDPYEQYF. The CDR3 nucleotides are TGTGCCAGCAGTTACTTGGGTGGGAGCGATCCCTACGAGCAGTACTTC.

This rearrangement joins TRBV5-6 to TRBJ2-3; D is ambiguous. Germline V gene data show CDR1 as SGHDT and CDR2 as YYEEEE. The CDR3 runs to 16 residues. With 6 bases removed from V and 0 bases from J, the gap between germline ends came to 17 bases. CDR3 sequence reads: CASTPHIGYSTDTQYF. The CDR3 DNA sequence: TGTGCCAGCACCCCCCACATAGGCTATAGCACAGATACGCAGTATTTT.

The gene calls are TRBV30 and TRBJ1-5, with a possible D match to TRBD1 (5 bases). Germline V gene sequence: CDR1 GTSNPN, CDR2 SVGIG (reference sequence). CDR3 length equals 11 residues. V lost 6 bases and J 9 bases, leaving 12 bases between the germline ends. The CDR3, as DNA: TGTGCCTGCTCTATCGGGGGGCCCCAGCATTTT. This translates into CACSIGGPQHF.

The genes are TRBV12-3 or TRBV12-4 and TRBJ2-7; 7 bases map to TRBD2. This CDR3 contains 16 residues. J gave up 2 bases and V 5 bases, and 12 bases lay outside the gene matches. The CDR3 DNA reads as TGTGCCAGCAGTCCCAGCAGGGACTACCGTACCTACGAGCAGTACTTC. Its protein is CASSPSRDYRTYEQYF.

This chain links TRBV12-3 or TRBV12-4 with TRBJ1-5; TRBD1 might be the D (5 bases). V lost 6 bases and J lost 6, with 27 bases in between. The CDR3 totals 18 residues. The CDR3 DNA reads TGTGCCAGCAGCCAGAGGCCACAAGGGACGGGGACCATTCAGCCCCAGCATTTT. Protein: CASSQRPQGTGTIQPQHF.

The V call is TRBV5-1, the J call TRBJ1-1, with D unresolved. The V end lost 4 bases, the J end lost 1 base, and 11 bases lay between the germline ends. Germline V lookup: CDR1 SGHRS, CDR2 YFSETQ. The CDR3 extends over 14 amino acids. The CDR3 DNA sequence: TGCGCCAGCAGCCTATGGACCACGAACACTGAAGCTTTCTTT. This sequence encodes CASSLWTTNTEAFF.

This chain uses TRBV9 with TRBJ2-5; TRBD2 matches 10 bases. Looked up from germline, CDR1 is SGDLS and CDR2 is YYNGEE. There are 15 residues in the CDR3. V lost 1 base, J lost 2 bases, and 2 bases stayed unmatched. CDR3 loop: CASSVTSGAQETQYF. The CDR3, as DNA: TGTGCCAGCAGCGTAACTAGCGGGGCTCAAGAGACCCAGTACTTC. Supplemented by reference TRBV9 and TRBJ2-5, the full variable domain reads DSGVTQTPKHLITATGQRVTLRCSPRSGDLSVYWYQQSLDQGLQFLIQYYNGEERAKGNILERFSAQQFPDLHSELNLSSLELGDSALYFCASSVTSGAQETQYFGPGTRLLVL.

The rearrangement joins TRBV6-5 to TRBJ2-1; D may be TRBD1 or TRBD2 (6 bases each). V lost 4 bases and J lost 3, with 10 bases in between. Looked up from germline, CDR1 is MNHEY and CDR2 is SVGAGI. CDR3 length: 14 residues. CDR3 nucleotides: TGTGCCAGCAGTTGGGGGGCGGGCTACAATGAGCAGTTCTTC. Protein product: CASSWGAGYNEQFF.

This rearrangement joins TRBV13 to TRBJ1-6; 10 bases map to TRBD1. V shed 10 bases and J 7 bases; nucleotides not matched to a gene: 13. Per germline, CDR1 PRHDT and CDR2 FYEKMQ (reference sequence). This CDR3 has 16 residues. CDR3 sequence (DNA): TGTGCCACTAAAACACTGGGACAGGGGCTCAATTCACCCCTCCACTTT. The encoded protein is CATKTLGQGLNSPLHF.

This clonotype has ten or more counts. This rearrangement joins TRBV29-1 to TRBJ2-1; possibly TRBD1 for D (6 bases). The CDR3 loop spans 12 amino acids. Trimming took off 1 base at V and 14 bases at J, with 15 bases between the two ends. Germline V CDR1 and CDR2: SQVTM, ANQGSEA. This CDR3 reads CSVEGAGESEFF. The CDR3 DNA reads TGCAGCGTTGAAGGTGCAGGGGAAAGTGAGTTCTTC.